A single sample gave rise to the 11 T cell receptor beta chains below, sequenced in a study of T cell changes during pregnancy in multiple sclerosis. Only in-frame clones appear in the TCRdb table, and some are missing; sequencing was by immunoSEQ multiplex PCR. The table lists about 38,000 clones, 88% of them singletons. The sequenced sample was CD8+ T cells from peripheral blood mononuclear cells, obtained in the third trimester of pregnancy. Receptors were obtained from a female donor with multiple sclerosis, enrolled in a pregnancy study.

The chain carries TRBV2 and TRBJ2-3; TRBD1 aligns across 8 bases. V gave up 6 bases and J gave up 1 base; unmatched junction bases: 3. Germline V CDR1 and CDR2: SNHLY, FYNNEI. There are 14 residues in the CDR3. CDR3 in amino acids: CASRVQGGTDTQYF. For the CDR3, the DNA is TGTGCCAGCAGGGTACAGGGGGGCACAGATACGCAGTATTTT.

The chain has TRBV15 and TRBJ1-1, with no clear D. Germline CDR1 LNHNV, CDR2 YYDKDF (reference sequence). The germline V and J ends were trimmed by 3 bases and 4 bases, with 9 bases remaining between them. This CDR3 spans 13 amino acids. In nucleotides, the CDR3 is TGTGCCACCAGCAGCGAGGGTAGCACTGAAGCTTTCTTT. Its protein product is CATSSEGSTEAFF.

The rearrangement links TRBV18 to TRBJ2-7, with TRBD2 identical over 8 bases. CDR3 length: 15 amino acids. After removal of 2 bases from V and 3 bases from J, the junction contained 6 bases not matched to a gene. The germline CDR1 and CDR2 sequences are KGHSH and LQKENI. This CDR3 is CASSPISSGYYEQYF. CDR3 DNA: TGTGCCAGCTCACCAATATCTAGCGGGTACTACGAGCAGTACTTC.

By its share, this clone is large. The chain recombines TRBV6-1 with TRBJ1-5; TRBD1 might be the D (5 bases). The CDR3 length is 16 residues. Germline CDR1 MNHNS, CDR2 SASEGT. The V gene lost 1 base and the J gene lost 2 bases, with 12 bases spanning the gap. The chain's CDR3 is CASSEGGPEGNQPQHF. CDR3 in DNA: TGTGCCAGCAGTGAAGGGGGCCCAGAGGGCAATCAGCCCCAGCATTTT.

DNA for the CDR3: TGTGCCATCAGTAATGGGCAGGGGACCGGGGAGCTGTTTTTT. It encodes CAISNGQGTGELFF. The chain has TRBV10-3 and TRBJ2-2; TRBD1 might be the D (6 bases). This CDR3 comprises 14 residues. V was clipped by 5 bases and J by 5 bases, with 12 bases between them. CDR1 and CDR2 (germline): ENHRY, SYGVKD.

DNA for the CDR3: TGTGCCAGCAGCCCCACAGGGGCCAACTATGGCTACACCTTC. It is translated as CASSPTGANYGYTF. The rearrangement joins TRBV7-2 to TRBJ1-2; 7 nucleotides line up with TRBD1. The length of the CDR3 is 14 residues. V shed 5 bases, J shed 2 bases, and the junction held 5 bases outside the gene matches. Germline lookup yields CDR1 SGHTA and CDR2 FQGNSA.

The CDR3, as DNA: TGTGCCAGCAGCCCCAGCGGCGGCGGAGCGCAGTATTTT. It encodes CASSPSGGGAQYF. The rearrangement uses TRBV14 and TRBJ2-3; maybe TRBD2 (5 bases). The germline CDR1 and CDR2 sequences are SGHDN and FVKESK. This CDR3 has 13 residues. V lost 4 bases and J lost 10, with 15 bases in between.

This clone was counted once. The J gene is TRBJ2-1, the V gene TRBV11-3; a possible D gene is TRBD1 (5 bases). The ends were cut back, 4 bases at V and 2 bases at J, with 12 bases in the middle. Germline CDR1 reads SGHNT; CDR2 reads YENEEA. The CDR3 contains 15 residues. The CDR3: CASSSRVGPYNEQFF. CDR3 nucleotides: TGTGCCAGCAGCTCCAGGGTAGGACCCTACAATGAGCAGTTCTTC.

The CDR3 region is CASSLSQKNIQYF. The CDR3 DNA reads as TGTGCCAGCAGCTTGTCGCAGAAAAACATTCAGTACTTC. The chain joins TRBV5-4 to TRBJ2-4; D gene ambiguous. In germline, CDR1 is SGHNT, CDR2 YYREEE (reference sequence). The CDR3 spans 13 residues. The germline V and J ends were trimmed by 1 base and 4 bases, with 6 bases remaining between them.

The gene calls are TRBV11-2 and TRBJ2-1; 7 bases agree with TRBD2. CDR3 length: 11 residues. V trimming: 5 bases; J trimming: 10 bases; junction bases outside the gene matches: 2. CDR1 is SGHAT, CDR2 FQNNGV, per germline. In DNA form, the CDR3 reads TGTGCCAGCAGCCGCGGGGGAGAGCAGTTCTTC. Translating gives CASSRGGEQFF.

CDR3 nucleotides: TGTGCCTGGAGTTATTCGACTAAGGGGACCCAGTACTTC. Its protein product is CAWSYSTKGTQYF. This chain joins TRBV30 and TRBJ2-5, with D possibly being TRBD2 (5 bases). V was shortened by 2 bases and J by 7 bases, with 14 bases between the two germline ends. Per germline, CDR1 GTSNPN and CDR2 SVGIG (reference sequence). The CDR3 spans 13 residues.